This T cell receptor beta chain was observed in a study of cytomegalovirus exposure and HLA in healthy donors. Primers: 60 Vbeta forward and 13 Jbeta reverse. Assay used: immunoSEQ multiplex PCR; TCRdb lists only in-frame clones, some missing. The sample yields some 160,000 clones, 80% to 90% seen once. Germline-derived CDR1 and CDR2 are KGHSH and LQKENI. The CDR3 contains 14 residues. Trimming took 6 bases from V and 7 from J; bases not matched to a gene: 8. Sequencing used PBMCs. V and J are TRBV18 and TRBJ2-5; 10 nucleotides agree with TRBD1. This sequence originates from a young man in good health and CMV-seropositive. The CDR3 protein is CASSPDRGRGTQYF. Written as DNA, the CDR3 is TGTGCCAGCTCGCCCGACAGGGGGCGCGGGACCCAGTACTTC.